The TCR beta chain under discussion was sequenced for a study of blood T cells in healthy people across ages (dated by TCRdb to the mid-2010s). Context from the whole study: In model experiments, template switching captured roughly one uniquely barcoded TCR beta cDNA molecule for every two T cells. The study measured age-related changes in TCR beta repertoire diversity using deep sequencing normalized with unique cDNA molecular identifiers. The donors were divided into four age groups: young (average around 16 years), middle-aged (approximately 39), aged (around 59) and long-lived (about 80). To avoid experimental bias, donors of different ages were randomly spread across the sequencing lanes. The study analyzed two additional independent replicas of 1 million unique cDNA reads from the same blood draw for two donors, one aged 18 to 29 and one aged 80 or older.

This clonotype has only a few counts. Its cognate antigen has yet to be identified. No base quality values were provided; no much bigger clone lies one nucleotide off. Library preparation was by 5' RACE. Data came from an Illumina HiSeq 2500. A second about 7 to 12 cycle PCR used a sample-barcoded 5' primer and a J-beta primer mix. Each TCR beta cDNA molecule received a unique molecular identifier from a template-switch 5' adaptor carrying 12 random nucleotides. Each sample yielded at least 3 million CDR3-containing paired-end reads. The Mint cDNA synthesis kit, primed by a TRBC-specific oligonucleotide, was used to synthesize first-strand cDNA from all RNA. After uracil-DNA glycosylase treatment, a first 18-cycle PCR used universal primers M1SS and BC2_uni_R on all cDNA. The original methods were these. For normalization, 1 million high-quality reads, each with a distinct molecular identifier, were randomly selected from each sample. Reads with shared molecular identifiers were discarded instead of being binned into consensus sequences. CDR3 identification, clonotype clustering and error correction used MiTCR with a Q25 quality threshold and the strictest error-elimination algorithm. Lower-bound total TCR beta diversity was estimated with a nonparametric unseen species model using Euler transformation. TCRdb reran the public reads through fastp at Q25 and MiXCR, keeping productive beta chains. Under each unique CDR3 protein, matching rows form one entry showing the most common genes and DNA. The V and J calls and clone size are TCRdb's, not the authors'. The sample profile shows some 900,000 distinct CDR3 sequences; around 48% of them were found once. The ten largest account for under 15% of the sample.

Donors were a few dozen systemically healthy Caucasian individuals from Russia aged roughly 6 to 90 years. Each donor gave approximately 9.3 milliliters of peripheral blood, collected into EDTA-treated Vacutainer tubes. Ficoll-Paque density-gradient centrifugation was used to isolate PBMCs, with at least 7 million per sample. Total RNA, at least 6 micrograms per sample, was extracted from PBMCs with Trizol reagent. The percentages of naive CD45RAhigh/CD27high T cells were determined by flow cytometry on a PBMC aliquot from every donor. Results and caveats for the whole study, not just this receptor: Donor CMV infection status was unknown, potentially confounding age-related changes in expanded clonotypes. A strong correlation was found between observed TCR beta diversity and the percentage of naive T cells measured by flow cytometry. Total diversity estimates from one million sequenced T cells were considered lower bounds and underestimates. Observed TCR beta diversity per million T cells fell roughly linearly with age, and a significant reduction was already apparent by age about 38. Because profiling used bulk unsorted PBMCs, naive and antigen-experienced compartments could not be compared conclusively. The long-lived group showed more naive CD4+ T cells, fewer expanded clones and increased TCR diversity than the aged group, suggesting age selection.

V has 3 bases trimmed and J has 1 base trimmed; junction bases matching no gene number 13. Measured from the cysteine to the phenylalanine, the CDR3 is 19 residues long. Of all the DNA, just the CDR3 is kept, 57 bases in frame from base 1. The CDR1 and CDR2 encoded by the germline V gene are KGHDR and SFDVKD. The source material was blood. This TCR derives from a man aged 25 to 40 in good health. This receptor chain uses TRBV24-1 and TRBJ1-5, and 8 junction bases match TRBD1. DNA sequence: TGTGCCACCAGTGATGCCCCCAGGGGGCGGCACACCAGCAATCAGCCCCAGCATTTT. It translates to CATSDAPRGRHTSNQPQHF.